This TCR beta chain comes out of a study of blood T cell repertoires in COVID-19. On the study more broadly: Samples came from the United States, Italy and Spain, spanning acute and convalescent COVID-19. T cells, B-cell-depleted T cells, or PBMCs supplied cDNA or gDNA.

This table comes from immunoSEQ multiplex PCR, and its TCRdb copy is limited to in-frame clones, with some not included. There are about 150,000 clones in the sample; around three quarters occur only once, and approximately 1.8% lies in the top ten. CDR3 length: 14 amino acids. Trimming took off 6 bases at V and 8 bases at J, with 19 bases between the two ends. Germline CDR1 MNHEY, CDR2 SVGAGI. Material: peripheral blood. This TCR was recovered from a man aged 80 or over with acute or convalescent COVID-19. The rearrangement links TRBV6-5 to TRBJ1-2; the D is unclear. The CDR3 sequence: CASSGEVGSYGYTF. DNA for the CDR3: TGTGCCAGCAGCGGCGAGGTGGGGAGCTACGGCTACACCTTC.